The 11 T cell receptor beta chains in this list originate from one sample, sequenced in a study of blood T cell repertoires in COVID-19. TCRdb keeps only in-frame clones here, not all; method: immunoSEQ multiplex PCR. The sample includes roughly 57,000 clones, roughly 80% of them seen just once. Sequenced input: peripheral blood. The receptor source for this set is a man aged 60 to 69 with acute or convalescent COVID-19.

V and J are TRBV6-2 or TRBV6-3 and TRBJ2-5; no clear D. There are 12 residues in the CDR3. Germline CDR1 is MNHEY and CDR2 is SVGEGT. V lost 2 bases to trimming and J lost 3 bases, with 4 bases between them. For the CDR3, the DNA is TGTGCCAGCAGTTACCCGGAAGAGACCCAGTACTTC. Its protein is CASSYPEETQYF.

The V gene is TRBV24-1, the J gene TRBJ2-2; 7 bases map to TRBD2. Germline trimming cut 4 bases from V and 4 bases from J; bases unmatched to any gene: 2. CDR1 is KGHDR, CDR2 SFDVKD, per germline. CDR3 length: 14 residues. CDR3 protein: CATSDGTTTGELFF. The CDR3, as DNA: TGTGCCACCAGTGACGGGACTACCACCGGGGAGCTGTTTTTT.

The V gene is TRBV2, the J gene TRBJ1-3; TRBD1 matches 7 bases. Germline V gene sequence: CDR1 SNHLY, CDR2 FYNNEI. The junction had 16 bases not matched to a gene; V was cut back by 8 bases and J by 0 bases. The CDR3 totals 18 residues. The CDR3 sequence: CASAVQQGGKSSGNTIYF. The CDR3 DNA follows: TGTGCCAGCGCGGTTCAGCAGGGGGGAAAGAGCTCTGGAAACACCATATATTTT. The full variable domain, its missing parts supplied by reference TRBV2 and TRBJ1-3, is EPEVTQTPSHQVTQMGQEVILRCVPISNHLYFYWYRQILGQKVEFLVSFYNNEISEKSEIFDDQFSVERPDGSNFTLKIRSTKLEDSAMYFCASAVQQGGKSSGNTIYFGEGSWLTVV.

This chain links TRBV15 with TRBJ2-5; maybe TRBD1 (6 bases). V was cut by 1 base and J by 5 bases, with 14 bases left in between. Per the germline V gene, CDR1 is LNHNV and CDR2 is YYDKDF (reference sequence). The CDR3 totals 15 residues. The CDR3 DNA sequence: TGTGCCACCAGCAGAGCCCGGCAGGGGATGGAGACCCAGTACTTC. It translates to CATSRARQGMETQYF.

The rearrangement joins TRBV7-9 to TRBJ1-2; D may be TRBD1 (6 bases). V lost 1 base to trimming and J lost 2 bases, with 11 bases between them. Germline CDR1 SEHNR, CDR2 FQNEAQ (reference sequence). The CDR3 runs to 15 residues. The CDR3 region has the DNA TGTGCCAGCAGCTTAGTGACAGGCCCAAACTATGGCTACACCTTC. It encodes CASSLVTGPNYGYTF. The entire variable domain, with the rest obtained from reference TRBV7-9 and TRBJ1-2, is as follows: DTGVSQNPRHKITKRGQNVTFRCDPISEHNRLYWYRQTLGQGPEFLTYFQNEAQLEKSRLLSDRFSAERPKGSFSTLEIQRTEQGDSAMYLCASSLVTGPNYGYTFGSGTRLTVV.

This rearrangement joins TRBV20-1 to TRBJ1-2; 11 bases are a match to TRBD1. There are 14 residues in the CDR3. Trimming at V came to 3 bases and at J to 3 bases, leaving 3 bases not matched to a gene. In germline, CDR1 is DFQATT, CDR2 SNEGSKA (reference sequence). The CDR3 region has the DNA TGCAGTGCTAGTGAGGGACAGGGGGACTATGGCTACACCTTC. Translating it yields CSASEGQGDYGYTF.

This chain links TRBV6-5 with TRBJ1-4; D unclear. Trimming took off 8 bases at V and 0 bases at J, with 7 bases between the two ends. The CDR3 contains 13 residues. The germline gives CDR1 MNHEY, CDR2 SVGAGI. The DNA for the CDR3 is TGTGCCAGCTACGGTTCAACTAATGAAAAACTGTTTTTT. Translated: CASYGSTNEKLFF.

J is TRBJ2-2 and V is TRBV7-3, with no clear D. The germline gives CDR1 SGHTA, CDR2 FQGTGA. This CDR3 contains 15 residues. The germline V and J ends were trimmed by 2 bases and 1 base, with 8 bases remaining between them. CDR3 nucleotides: TGTGCCAGCAGCTTATTAAGAGAGAACACCGGGGAGCTGTTTTTT. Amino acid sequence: CASSLLRENTGELFF.

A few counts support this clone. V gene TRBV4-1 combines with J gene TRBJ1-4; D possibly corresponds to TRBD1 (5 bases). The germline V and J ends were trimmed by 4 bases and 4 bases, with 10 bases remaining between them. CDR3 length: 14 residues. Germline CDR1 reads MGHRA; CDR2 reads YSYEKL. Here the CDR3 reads CASSPLGVNEKLFF. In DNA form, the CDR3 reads TGCGCCAGCAGCCCCTTAGGGGTTAATGAAAAACTGTTTTTT.

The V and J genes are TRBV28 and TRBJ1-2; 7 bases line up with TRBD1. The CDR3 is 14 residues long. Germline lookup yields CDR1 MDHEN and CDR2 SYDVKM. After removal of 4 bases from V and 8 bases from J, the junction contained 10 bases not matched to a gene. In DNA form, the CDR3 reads TGTGCCAGCAGTTACGGACAGGCCCCAGGAGGCTACACCTTC. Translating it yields CASSYGQAPGGYTF.

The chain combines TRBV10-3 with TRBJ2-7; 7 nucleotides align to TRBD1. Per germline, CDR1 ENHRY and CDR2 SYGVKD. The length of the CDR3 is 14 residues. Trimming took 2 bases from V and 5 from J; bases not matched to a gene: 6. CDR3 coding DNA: TGTGCCATCAGTGAGGGGACAGCGCCCCACGAGCAGTACTTC. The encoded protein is CAISEGTAPHEQYF.